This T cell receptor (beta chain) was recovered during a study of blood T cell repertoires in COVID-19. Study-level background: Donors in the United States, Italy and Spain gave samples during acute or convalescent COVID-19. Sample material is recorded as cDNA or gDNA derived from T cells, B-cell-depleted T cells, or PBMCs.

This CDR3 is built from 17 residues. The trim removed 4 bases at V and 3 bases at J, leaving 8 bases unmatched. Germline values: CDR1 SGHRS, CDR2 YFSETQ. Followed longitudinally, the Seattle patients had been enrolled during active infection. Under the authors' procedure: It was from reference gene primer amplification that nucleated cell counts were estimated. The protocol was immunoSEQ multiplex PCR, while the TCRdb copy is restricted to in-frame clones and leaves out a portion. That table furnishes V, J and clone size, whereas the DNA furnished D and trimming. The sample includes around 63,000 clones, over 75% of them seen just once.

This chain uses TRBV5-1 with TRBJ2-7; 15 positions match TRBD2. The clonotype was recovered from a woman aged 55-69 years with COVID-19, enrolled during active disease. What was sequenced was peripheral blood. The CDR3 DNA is TGCGCCAGCAGCCCGGGACTAGCGGGAGGAACCATCTACGAGCAGTACTTC. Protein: CASSPGLAGGTIYEQYF.